Below are 18 T cell receptor beta chains sequenced from a single sample in a study of T-cell reconstitution after alpha-beta-depleted transplantation in children. Construction of the TCRbeta library involved unique molecular identifiers. In TCRdb, the PCR reads were re-called with MiXCR into one record per CDR3 protein. The sample consists of some 500,000 distinct CDR3 sequences, 18% of them appearing once. Source: PBMCs from the stem cell graft donor, taken from the stem cell graft. The receptors were gathered from a human donor who donated a stem cell graft to a child with acute lymphoblastic leukemia.

This sequence joins TRBV24-1 and TRBJ2-2; a weak D match, TRBD2 (5 bases). This CDR3 comprises 11 residues. Germline lookup yields CDR1 KGHDR and CDR2 SFDVKD. The germline V and J ends were trimmed by 8 bases and 6 bases, with 6 bases remaining between them. DNA for the CDR3: TGTGCCACCACGGACTCCGGGGAGCTGTTTTTT. Protein: CATTDSGELFF.

The CDR3 sequence is CASSELIGANVLTF. The CDR3 DNA sequence: TGTGCCAGCAGTGAACTTATTGGGGCCAACGTCCTGACTTTC. The V call is TRBV6-1, the J call TRBJ2-6, with D uncertain. CDR3 size: 14 residues. Trimming shortened V by 2 bases and J by 3 bases, and 5 bases separated the two germline ends. The germline CDR1 and CDR2 sequences are MNHNS and SASEGT.

V is TRBV7-2 and J is TRBJ2-7; possible D gene TRBD1, 6 bases. V lost 1 base to trimming and J lost 2 bases, with 12 bases between them. This CDR3 has 15 amino acids. The germline CDR1 and CDR2 sequences are SGHTA and FQGNSA. The CDR3 DNA follows: TGTGCCAGCAGCTTAGGACAGGCGACGACCTACGAGCAGTACTTC. Translating it yields CASSLGQATTYEQYF.

The gene calls are TRBV7-9 and TRBJ1-2; D gene uncertain. CDR3 length: 17 residues. V dropped 1 base and J dropped 5 bases, with 20 bases sitting between them. In germline, CDR1 is SEHNR, CDR2 FQNEAQ (reference sequence). The CDR3 region is CASSLGILKRLKYGYTF. The CDR3 DNA is TGTGCCAGCAGCTTAGGAATTCTTAAAAGACTGAAATATGGCTACACCTTC.

The chain joins TRBV27 to TRBJ1-2; 7 positions agree with TRBD1. With V trimmed by 4 bases and J by 6 bases, 8 bases remained unmatched. The CDR3 totals 14 residues. The germline V gene encodes CDR1 MNHEY and CDR2 SMNVEV (reference sequence). CDR3 DNA sequence: TGTGCCAGCAGTTCGACAGGGTTGAGAAATGGCTACACCTTC. This codes for CASSSTGLRNGYTF.

V gene TRBV2 combines with J gene TRBJ2-7; D is ambiguous. Trimming removed 4 bases at V and 4 bases at J, with 17 bases between. The CDR3 has 15 residues. CDR1 is SNHLY, CDR2 FYNNEI, per germline. The CDR3 here is CASSARQIGQYEQYF. The CDR3 nucleotides read TGTGCCAGCAGTGCGAGGCAGATAGGCCAGTACGAGCAGTACTTC.

In its sample, this clonotype was seen a few times. CDR3 region: CASSTTGNTEAFF. The CDR3 DNA sequence: TGCGCCAGCAGTACAACAGGGAACACTGAAGCTTTCTTT. This sequence joins TRBV5-1 and TRBJ1-1, with a weak D call TRBD1 (5 bases). Germline V gene data show CDR1 as SGHRS and CDR2 as YFSETQ. CDR3 size: 13 residues. With 5 bases removed from V and 1 base from J, the gap between germline ends came to 9 bases. Filled out from reference TRBV5-1 and TRBJ1-1, the complete variable domain reads KAGVTQTPRYLIKTRGQQVTLSCSPISGHRSVSWYQQTPGQGLQFLFEYFSETQRNKGNFPGRFSGRQFSNSRSEMNVSTLELGDSALYLCASSTTGNTEAFFGQGTRLTVV.

The DNA for the CDR3 is TGTGCCAGCAGCTTCTCTACCGGGACAGGGATCGGCTACACCTTC. Translation gives CASSFSTGTGIGYTF. The chain couples TRBV7-2 to TRBJ1-2; 9 bases agree with TRBD1. V shed 3 bases and J 8 bases; nucleotides not matched to a gene: 10. Germline V gene data show CDR1 as SGHTA and CDR2 as FQGNSA. This CDR3 has 15 residues.

Only a few counts were recorded for this clonotype. The J gene is TRBJ2-1, the V gene TRBV12-3 or TRBV12-4, with D possibly TRBD1 on 5 matching bases. The CDR3 is 14 residues long. Trimming cost V 1 base and J 10 bases, with 14 bases left between them. The CDR3 DNA reads as TGTGCCAGCAGTTTAGGGGGCGGCAGATTGGAGCAGTTCTTC. Encoded protein: CASSLGGGRLEQFF.

The CDR3 DNA reads as TGTGCCACCAAGGGGCTAGCGGGACCCTACGAGCAGTACTTC. It yields the protein CATKGLAGPYEQYF. The chain recombines TRBV7-8 with TRBJ2-7, with 9 bases that match TRBD2. Germline V gives CDR1 SGHVS, CDR2 FQNEAQ. After removal of 10 bases from V and 2 bases from J, the junction contained 9 bases not matched to a gene. This CDR3 is 14 amino acids long.

This chain uses TRBV5-1 with TRBJ2-5; the D gene is possibly TRBD1 (6 bases). From germline, CDR1 is SGHRS and CDR2 YFSETQ. This CDR3 is 12 amino acids long. The V and J ends lost 4 bases and 7 bases respectively, with 11 bases between them. The CDR3 nucleotides are TGCGCCAGCAGCACAGGGCTCGGGACCCAGTACTTC. Encoded protein: CASSTGLGTQYF.

The chain recombines TRBV5-8 with TRBJ2-7; TRBD2 is a possible D gene (6 bases). The CDR3 spans 15 residues. V lost 2 bases and J 3 bases, leaving 15 bases between the germline ends. Germline V gene lookup returns CDR1 SGHTS and CDR2 YDEGEE. The CDR3 coding sequence is TGTGCCAGCAGCTTTTGGACGGTGGAGGGCTACGAGCAGTACTTC. Amino acid sequence: CASSFWTVEGYEQYF. Drawing the rest from reference TRBV5-8 and TRBJ2-7, the complete variable domain is EAGVTQSPTHLIKTRGQQATLRCSPISGHTSVYWYQQALGLGLQFLLWYDEGEERNRGNFPPRFSGRQFPNYSSELNVNALELEDSALYLCASSFWTVEGYEQYFGPGTRLTVT.

On this clonotype itself: The junction departs from the called germline gene at one end, perhaps through a read error. The chain uses TRBV7-9 and TRBJ2-5, with TRBD2 as a possible D gene (6 bases). The CDR3 contains 16 residues. Germline CDR1 SEHNR, CDR2 FQNEAQ (reference sequence). The CDR3 bases are TGTGGCAGCAGCCGGGGAATAGCGGTGGCGGAAGAGACCCAGTACTTC. Translated, it gives CGSSRGIAVAEETQYF.

This clonotype has a count of ten or more. The germline gene is not matched at one end of the junction; a read error may be the cause. V gene TRBV5-1 combines with J gene TRBJ2-1, with 8 bases fitting TRBD2. The CDR3 covers 14 residues. Germline V lookup: CDR1 SGHRS, CDR2 YFSETQ. The CDR3 region is CASSLAGSYNEQFF. For the CDR3, the DNA is TGTGCCAGCAGCTTAGCGGGGTCCTACAATGAGCAGTTCTTC. The whole variable domain, filled in from reference TRBV5-1 and TRBJ2-1, reads KAGVTQTPRYLIKTRGQQVTLSCSPISGHRSVSWYQQTPGQGLQFLFEYFSETQRNKGNFPGRFSGRQFSNSRSEMNVSTLELGDSALYLCASSLAGSYNEQFFGPGTRLTVL.

The chain joins TRBV10-3 to TRBJ2-1; 8 bases fit TRBD1. CDR1 ENHRY and CDR2 SYGVKD come from the germline V gene. With 7 bases clipped from V and 7 bases from J, the junction kept 9 bases outside the gene matches. This CDR3 spans 14 amino acids. The CDR3 protein is CAITPSGGLNEQFF. CDR3 coding DNA: TGTGCCATCACCCCGTCAGGGGGCTTAAATGAGCAGTTCTTC.

The chain uses TRBV15 and TRBJ1-2; 12 bases are shared with TRBD1. The CDR3 contains 15 residues. Trimming removed 1 base from V and 8 bases from J; junction bases left unmatched: 5. CDR1 and CDR2 from the germline V gene are LNHNV and YYDKDF (reference sequence). CDR3 bases: TGTGCCACCAGCAGAGGGCAAGGGACAGGGGGCGGCTACACCTTC. As protein: CATSRGQGTGGGYTF.

The CDR3 DNA sequence: TGTGCCAGCACCTCATGGAAGGGAGTCACAGATACGCAGTATTTT. As protein: CASTSWKGVTDTQYF. This chain connects TRBV2 to TRBJ2-3; a weak D match, TRBD2 (5 bases). V was pared by 7 bases and J by 2 bases, with 16 bases between. The CDR3 totals 15 residues. In germline, CDR1 is SNHLY, CDR2 FYNNEI.

J is TRBJ2-3 and V is TRBV20-1, with D perhaps TRBD1 or TRBD2 (5 bases each). The germline CDR1 and CDR2 sequences are DFQATT and SNEGSKA (reference sequence). The CDR3 is 17 amino acids. V was trimmed by 1 base and J by 0 bases, leaving 17 bases between them. CDR3 amino acids: CSARAGPTKRSTDTQYF. The CDR3 DNA is TGCAGTGCTAGAGCGGGGCCGACAAAACGTAGCACAGATACGCAGTATTTT.